This note documents a single T cell receptor (beta chain) sequence. Its antigen is not known. V lost 5 bases and J lost 4, with 11 bases in between. This CDR3 spans 13 amino acids. In germline, CDR1 is SGHTA, CDR2 FQGTGA. This sample was included in a study of cytomegalovirus exposure and HLA in healthy donors. Study overall: From HLA-typed donors, an early data release held about 85 million unique TCRs. Findings and caveats of the study: Earlier findings revealed that most TCR beta V segments proved productive either about 90% or about 30% of the time. Among immune exposure information, only CMV serostatus was available. In a later analysis, a genetic analysis reported fewer productive-TCR N-insertions in an Asian-associated ancestry cluster than the cohort average.

The PCR employed 60 Vbeta primers together with 13 Jbeta primers. Profiling relied on immunoSEQ multiplex PCR, and the TCRdb table lists in-frame clones only, not all of them. Its listing shows over 100,000 clones. The TCR was taken from a man aged 25-40 years in good health and CMV-seronegative. The specimen was PBMCs. The V call is TRBV7-3, the J call TRBJ1-1; the D is unclear. The CDR3 DNA is TGTGCCAGCAGCCCCAGTCCTCCCACTGAAGCTTTCTTT. It translates to CASSPSPPTEAFF.